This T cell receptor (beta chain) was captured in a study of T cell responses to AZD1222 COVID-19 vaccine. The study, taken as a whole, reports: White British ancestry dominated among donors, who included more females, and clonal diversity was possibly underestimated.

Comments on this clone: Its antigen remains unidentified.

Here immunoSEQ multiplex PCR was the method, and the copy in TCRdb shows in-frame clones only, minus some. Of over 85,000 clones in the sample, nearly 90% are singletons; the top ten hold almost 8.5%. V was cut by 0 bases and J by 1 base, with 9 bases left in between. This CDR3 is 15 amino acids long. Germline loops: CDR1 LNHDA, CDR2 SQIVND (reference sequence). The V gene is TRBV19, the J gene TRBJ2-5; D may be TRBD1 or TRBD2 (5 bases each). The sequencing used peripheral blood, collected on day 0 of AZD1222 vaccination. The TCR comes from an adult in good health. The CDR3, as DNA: TGTGCCAGTAGTATAGAACGGGGCAGCCAAGAGACCCAGTACTTC. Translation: CASSIERGSQETQYF. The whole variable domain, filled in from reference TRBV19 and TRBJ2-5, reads DGGITQSPKYLFRKEGQNVTLSCEQNLNHDAMYWYRQDPGQGLRLIYYSQIVNDFQKGDIAEGYSVSREKKESFPLTVTSAQKNPTAFYLCASSIERGSQETQYFGPGTRLLVL.